Given below is one T cell receptor beta chain in context. Per the germline V gene, CDR1 is ENHRY and CDR2 is SYGVKD. The CDR3 runs to 16 residues. The ends were cut back, 2 bases at V and 0 bases at J, with 12 bases in the middle. The study ran its PCR with 60 Vbeta and 13 Jbeta primers. Clones were sequenced by immunoSEQ multiplex PCR, and TCRdb holds only the in-frame ones, with some missing. Here the sample spans 100,000 to 150,000 clones, 83% being singletons. These data belong to a study of cytomegalovirus exposure and HLA in healthy donors. Sequencing was carried out using PBMCs. This receptor was taken from a woman aged 35 to 49 in good health and CMV-seropositive. The V call is TRBV10-3, the J call TRBJ2-3, with a weak D call TRBD2 (6 bases). The CDR3 is CAISERGGASTDTQYF. CDR3 coding DNA: TGTGCCATCAGTGAGAGGGGCGGGGCTAGCACAGATACGCAGTATTTT.